The T cell receptor beta chain under discussion was sequenced for a study of identifying expanded T cells in peripheral blood. Findings of the study overall: Differentially abundant clones: about 1.3 between replicates, 16.4 at around 2 weeks, 19 to 20 at four.

No infections or other immune events were documented during collection. Data came from immunoSEQ multiplex PCR; TCRdb stores just in-frame clones and leaves some out. This repertoire shows around 50,000 clones, roughly 90% found once; its top ten account for roughly 3.5%. V was clipped by 8 bases and J by 4 bases, with 11 bases between them. The V gene's germline CDR1 is LNHNV and CDR2 YYDKDF (reference sequence). This CDR3 is 13 amino acids long. As to this clone: The antigen is unknown.

The clonotype was recovered from a person aged 18 to 70 in good health. The sample was blood. The chain recombines TRBV15 with TRBJ2-2; D assignment may be TRBD1 or TRBD2 (5 bases each). In DNA form, the CDR3 reads TGTGCCACCGGGGGTTGGGGCACCGGGGAGCTGTTTTTT. Its translation: CATGGWGTGELFF.